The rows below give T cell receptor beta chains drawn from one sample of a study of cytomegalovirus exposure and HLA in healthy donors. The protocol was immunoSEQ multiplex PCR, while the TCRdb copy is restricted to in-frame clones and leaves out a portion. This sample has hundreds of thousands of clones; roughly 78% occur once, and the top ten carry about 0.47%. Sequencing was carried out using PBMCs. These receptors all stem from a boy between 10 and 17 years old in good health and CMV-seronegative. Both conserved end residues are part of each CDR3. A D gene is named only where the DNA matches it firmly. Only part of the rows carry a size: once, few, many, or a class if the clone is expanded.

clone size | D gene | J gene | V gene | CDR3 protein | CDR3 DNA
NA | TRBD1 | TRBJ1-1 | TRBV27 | CASSLTPGGTEAFF | TGTGCCAGCAGTTTAACCCCAGGGGGCACTGAAGCTTTCTTT
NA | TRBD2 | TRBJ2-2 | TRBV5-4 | CASSTLAGRGGQGGELFF | TGTGCCAGCAGCACCCTAGCTGGGCGGGGGGGCCAGGGCGGGGAGCTGTTTTTT
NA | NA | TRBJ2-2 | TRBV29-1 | CSVEEVRGVDTGELFF | TGCAGCGTTGAAGAGGTTAGGGGTGTGGACACCGGGGAGCTGTTTTTT
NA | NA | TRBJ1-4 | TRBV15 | CATSRNEGGVEKLFF | TGTGCCACCAGCAGGAACGAAGGGGGGGTTGAAAAACTGTTTTTT
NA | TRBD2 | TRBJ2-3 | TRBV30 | CAWSQMGLAGPDTQYF | TGTGCCTGGAGTCAGATGGGACTAGCGGGGCCAGATACGCAGTATTTT
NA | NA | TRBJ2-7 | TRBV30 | CAWAPGSEQYF | TGTGCCTGGGCGCCCGGGAGCGAGCAGTACTTC
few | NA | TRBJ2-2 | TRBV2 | CASSDKVRGSGELFF | TGTGCCAGCAGTGACAAGGTTAGGGGGTCCGGGGAGCTGTTTTTT
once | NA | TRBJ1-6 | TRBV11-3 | CASSQGPGGNSPLHF | TGTGCCAGCAGCCAGGGGCCCGGAGGAAATTCACCCCTCCACTTT
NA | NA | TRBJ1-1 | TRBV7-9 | CASSLTMGPTNTEAFF | TGTGCCAGCAGCTTGACGATGGGGCCCACGAACACTGAAGCTTTCTTT
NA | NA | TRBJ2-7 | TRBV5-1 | CASSLELGPYEQYF | TGCGCCAGCAGCTTGGAACTAGGACCCTACGAGCAGTACTTC
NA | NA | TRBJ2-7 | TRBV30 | CAWSVADYEQYF | TGTGCCTGGAGTGTAGCGGACTACGAGCAGTACTTC
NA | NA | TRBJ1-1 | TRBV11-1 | CASSLLGRNTEAFF | TGTGCCAGCAGCCTTCTTGGCAGGAACACTGAAGCTTTCTTT
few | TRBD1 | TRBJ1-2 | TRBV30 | CAWSVGTVGGYTF | TGTGCCTGGAGTGTCGGGACAGTGGGCGGCTACACCTTC
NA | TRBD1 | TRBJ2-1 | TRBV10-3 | CAISEATGNNEQFF | TGTGCCATCAGTGAGGCGACAGGGAACAATGAGCAGTTCTTC
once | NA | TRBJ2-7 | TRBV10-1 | CASSPGTGVKEQYF | TGCGCCAGCTCCCCCGGAACGGGGGTGAAGGAGCAGTACTTC
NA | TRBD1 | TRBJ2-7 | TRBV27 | CASSHQAGQGKQYF | TGTGCCAGCAGCCACCAGGCGGGACAGGGGAAGCAGTACTTC
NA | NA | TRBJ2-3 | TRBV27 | CASSLWGEATDTQYF | TGTGCCAGCAGTTTATGGGGGGAAGCAACAGATACGCAGTATTTT
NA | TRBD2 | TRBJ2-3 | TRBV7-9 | CASSSRLAGGTDTQYF | TGTGCCAGCAGCTCCAGACTAGCGGGGGGCACAGATACGCAGTATTTT
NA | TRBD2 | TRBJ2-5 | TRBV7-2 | CASSLSGGSQETQYF | TGTGCCAGCAGCTTAAGCGGGGGGTCCCAAGAGACCCAGTACTTC
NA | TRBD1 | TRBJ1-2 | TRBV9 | CASSPRDRTLNYGYTF | TGTGCCAGCAGCCCACGGGACAGGACTCTCAACTATGGCTACACCTTC
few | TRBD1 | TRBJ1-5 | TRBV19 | CASSILDRGLYQPQHF | TGTGCCAGTAGTATTCTAGACAGGGGCCTTTATCAGCCCCAGCATTTT
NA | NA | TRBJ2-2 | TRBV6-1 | CASSTLLGFGELFF | TGTGCCAGCAGTACTCTCCTAGGTTTCGGGGAGCTGTTTTTT
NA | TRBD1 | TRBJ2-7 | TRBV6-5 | CASSRGLGYEQYF | TGTGCCAGCAGCAGGGGGCTAGGCTACGAGCAGTACTTC
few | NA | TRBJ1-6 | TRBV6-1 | CASSEALGGDSSPLHF | TGTGCCAGCAGTGAAGCCCTGGGGGGGGACTCTTCACCCCTCCACTTT
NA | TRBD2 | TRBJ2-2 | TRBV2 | CASRRTSGRPGELFF | TGTGCCAGCCGACGGACTAGCGGGAGACCCGGGGAGCTGTTTTTT
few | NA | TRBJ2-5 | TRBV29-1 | CSARSGAQYF | TGCAGCGCCCGCTCCGGGGCCCAGTACTTC
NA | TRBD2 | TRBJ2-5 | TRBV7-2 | CASSLGLAEETQYF | TGTGCCAGCAGCTTAGGGCTAGCGGAAGAGACCCAGTACTTC
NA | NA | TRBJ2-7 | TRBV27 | CASSLRGSHLRGSYEQYF | TGTGCCAGCAGTTTAAGAGGCAGCCATTTACGGGGGTCCTACGAGCAGTACTTC
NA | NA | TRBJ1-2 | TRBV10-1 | CASSTSTGIYGYTF | NA
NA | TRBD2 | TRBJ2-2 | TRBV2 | CASSGLAGELFF | TGTGCCAGCAGCGGACTAGCCGGGGAGCTGTTTTTT
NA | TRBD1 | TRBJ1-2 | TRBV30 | CAWSIGTGFGYTF | TGTGCCTGGAGTATTGGGACAGGTTTTGGCTACACCTTC
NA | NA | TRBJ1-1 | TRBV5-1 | CASSPPMEGSPKAFF | TGCGCCAGCAGCCCGCCCATGGAGGGGTCGCCTAAAGCTTTCTTT